The clone carrying this T cell receptor beta chain was detected ten times or more. Investigators excluded patients with uncontrolled infection, other autoimmune disease, pregnancy or lactation. Diagnoses rested on clinical symptoms, serum thyroxine and TRAb, thyroid ultrasound and orbital computed tomography. The sample originates from a study of T cells in Graves' hyperthyroidism and ophthalmopathy. TCR beta CDR3 regions were amplified from RNA. HTBI primers were used for first-round RT-PCR of the TCR CDR3. MiXCR, applied by TCRdb to the multiplex PCR reads, yields one record per CDR3 protein. The sample holds about 640,000 distinct CDR3 sequences, about 20% seen once. CDR1 is SGHVS and CDR2 is FQNEAQ in the germline V gene. V lost 3 bases and J lost 4, with 13 bases in between. CDR3 length equals 14 residues.

The sequence came from a man between 25 and 39 years old with Graves' ophthalmopathy. Material for sequencing was blood. This sequence joins TRBV7-8 and TRBJ2-7; D perhaps matches TRBD2 (6 bases). The CDR3 region has the DNA TGTGCCAGCAGCTTCAGACGGGAGTGGTACGAGCAGTACTTC. Translation gives CASSFRREWYEQYF.